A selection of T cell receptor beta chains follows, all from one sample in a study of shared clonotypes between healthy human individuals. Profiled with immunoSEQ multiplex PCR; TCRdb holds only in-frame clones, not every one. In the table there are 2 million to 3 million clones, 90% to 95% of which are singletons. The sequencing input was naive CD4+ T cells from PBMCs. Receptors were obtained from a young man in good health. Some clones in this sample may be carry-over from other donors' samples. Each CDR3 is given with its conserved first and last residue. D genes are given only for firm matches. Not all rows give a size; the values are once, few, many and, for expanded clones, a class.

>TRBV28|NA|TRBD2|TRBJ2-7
CASRPSGSKGTYEQYF
TGTGCCAGCAGGCCTAGCGGGAGTAAGGGTACCTACGAGCAGTACTTC
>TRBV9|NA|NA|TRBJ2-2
CASSVGGNTGELFF
TGTGCCAGCAGCGTAGGGGGGAACACCGGGGAGCTGTTTTTT
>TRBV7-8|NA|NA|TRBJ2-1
CASSPSGRKSNEQFF
TGTGCCAGCAGCCCCAGCGGCCGGAAGAGCAATGAGCAGTTCTTC
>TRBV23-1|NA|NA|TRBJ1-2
CASSPTPKEYRYGYTF
TGCGCCAGCAGTCCGACCCCTAAGGAGTACCGCTATGGCTACACCTTC
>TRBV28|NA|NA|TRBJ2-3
CASSPGVISTDTQYF
TGTGCCAGCAGCCCAGGGGTTATTAGCACAGATACGCAGTATTTT
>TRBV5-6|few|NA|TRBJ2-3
CASSYVRDTQYF
TGTGCCAGCAGCTACGTCCGGGATACGCAGTATTTT
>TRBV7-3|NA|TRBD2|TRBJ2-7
CASSLVAGNYEQYF
TGTGCCAGCAGCCTAGTAGCGGGAAACTACGAGCAGTACTTC
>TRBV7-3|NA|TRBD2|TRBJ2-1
CASSLGTSGSRNNEQFF
TGTGCCAGCAGCTTAGGGACTAGCGGGAGTAGGAACAATGAGCAGTTCTTC
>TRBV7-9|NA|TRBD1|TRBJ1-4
CASSKQGQSTNEKLFF
TGTGCCAGCAGCAAACAGGGGCAATCAACTAATGAAAAACTGTTTTTT
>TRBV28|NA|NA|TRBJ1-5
CASSIGSLQPQHF
TGTGCCAGCAGTATAGGGAGTCTGCAGCCCCAGCATTTT
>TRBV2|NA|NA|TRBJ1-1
CATQQEVNTEAFF
TGTGCCACCCAACAGGAAGTGAACACTGAAGCTTTCTTT
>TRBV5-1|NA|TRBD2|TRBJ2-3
CASSLPLAGGDTQYF
TGCGCCAGCAGCCTCCCACTAGCGGGAGGAGATACGCAGTATTTT
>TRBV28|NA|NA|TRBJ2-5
CASTLGQGGKTQYF
TGTGCCAGCACCCTAGGGCAGGGGGGAAAGACCCAGTACTTC
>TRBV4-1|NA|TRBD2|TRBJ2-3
CASRVIAGGTDTQYF
TGCGCCAGCAGGGTCATAGCGGGAGGAACAGATACGCAGTATTTT
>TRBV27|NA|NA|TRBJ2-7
CASSSSRGGLEQYF
TGTGCCAGCAGTTCCTCCCGTGGCGGGTTGGAGCAGTACTTC
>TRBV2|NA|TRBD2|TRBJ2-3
CASSEPLLAANTDTQYF
TGTGCCAGCAGCGAACCTTTACTAGCGGCGAACACAGATACGCAGTATTTT
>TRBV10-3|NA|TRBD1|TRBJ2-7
CAISETDRPLF
TGTGCCATCAGTGAGACGGACAGGCCTCTTTTC
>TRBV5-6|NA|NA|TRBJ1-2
CASSLEPGDGYTF
TGTGCCAGCAGCTTGGAACCTGGAGATGGCTACACCTTC
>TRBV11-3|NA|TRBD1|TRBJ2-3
CASSLSRQGGDTQYF
TGTGCCAGCAGCTTATCTCGACAGGGTGGGGATACGCAGTATTTT
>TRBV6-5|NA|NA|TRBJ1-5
CASSRRGQPQHF
TGTGCCAGCAGCCGAAGGGGACAGCCCCAGCATTTT
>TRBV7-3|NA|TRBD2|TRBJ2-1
CASSLFLAGAYNEQFF
TGTGCCAGCAGCTTATTTCTAGCGGGGGCCTACAATGAGCAGTTCTTC
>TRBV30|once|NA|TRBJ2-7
CAWSLLSGRGSVHEQYF
TGTGCCTGGAGTCTTCTCTCGGGACGGGGGAGTGTCCACGAGCAGTACTTC
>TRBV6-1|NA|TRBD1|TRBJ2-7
CASSLQGGGSYEQYF
TGTGCCAGCAGTCTACAGGGGGGTGGATCCTACGAGCAGTACTTC
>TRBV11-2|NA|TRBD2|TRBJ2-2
CASSSFSGRGPGELFF
TGTGCCAGCAGCTCATTCAGTGGGAGGGGACCCGGGGAGCTGTTTTTT
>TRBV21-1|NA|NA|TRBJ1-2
CASSKALSTGSMDGYTF
TGTGCCAGCAGCAAAGCGCTTTCAACGGGGAGTATGGATGGCTACACCTTC
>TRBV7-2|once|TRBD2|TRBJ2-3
CASSRTSTSGRGTDTQYF
TGTGCCAGCAGCCGTACTTCTACGAGCGGGAGGGGAACAGATACGCAGTATTTT
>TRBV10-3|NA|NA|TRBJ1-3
CAISEFGGNTIYF
TGTGCCATCAGTGAGTTTGGGGGCAACACCATATATTTT
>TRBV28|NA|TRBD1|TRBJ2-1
CASDWDRGYNEQFF
TGTGCCAGCGATTGGGACAGGGGTTACAATGAGCAGTTCTTC
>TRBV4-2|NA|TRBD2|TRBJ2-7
CASSQSVASGRSHEQYF
TGTGCCAGCAGCCAATCGGTGGCTAGCGGCAGATCCCACGAGCAGTACTTC
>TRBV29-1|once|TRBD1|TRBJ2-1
CSVARTGGNEQFF
TGCAGCGTTGCCCGGACAGGGGGCAATGAGCAGTTCTTC
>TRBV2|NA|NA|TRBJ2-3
CASVTPGGEGENTQYF
TGTGCCAGCGTAACTCCGGGTGGGGAGGGGGAAAATACGCAGTATTTT
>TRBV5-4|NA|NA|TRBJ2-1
CASSVNDEQFF
TGTGCCAGCAGCGTGAACGATGAGCAGTTCTTC
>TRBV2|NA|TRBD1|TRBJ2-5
CASSDQGQGWETQYF
TGTGCCAGCAGTGATCAGGGACAGGGGTGGGAGACCCAGTACTTC
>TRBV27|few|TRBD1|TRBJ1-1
CASSVQGGVGGTEAFF
TGTGCCAGCAGTGTACAGGGGGGTGTTGGAGGCACTGAAGCTTTCTTT
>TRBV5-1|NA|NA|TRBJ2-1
CASSHNEQFF
TGCGCCAGCAGCCACAATGAGCAGTTCTTC
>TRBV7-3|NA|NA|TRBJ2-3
CASSPGSTDTQYF
TGTGCCAGCAGCCCAGGGAGCACAGATACGCAGTATTTT
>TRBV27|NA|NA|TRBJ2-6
CASTERASGANVLTF
TGTGCCAGCACCGAACGGGCCTCTGGGGCCAACGTCCTGACTTTC
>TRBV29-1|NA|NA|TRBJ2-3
CSVVPRSFTDTQYF
TGCAGCGTTGTACCGAGATCGTTCACAGATACGCAGTATTTT
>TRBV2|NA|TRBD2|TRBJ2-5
CASSVQGGAQETQYF
TGTGCCAGCAGTGTCCAGGGAGGGGCCCAAGAGACCCAGTACTTC
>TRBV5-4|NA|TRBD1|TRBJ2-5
CASSLKTGGRETQYF
TGTGCCAGCAGCTTGAAAACAGGGGGCCGGGAGACCCAGTACTTC
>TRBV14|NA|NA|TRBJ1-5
CASSQGVGRNQPQHF
TGTGCCAGCAGCCAAGGAGTTGGTCGGAATCAGCCCCAGCATTTT
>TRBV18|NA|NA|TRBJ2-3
CASSQYPGTSTDTQYF
TGTGCCAGCTCACAGTATCCCGGGACTAGCACAGATACGCAGTATTTT
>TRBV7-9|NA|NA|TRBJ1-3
CAVAGAGNTIYF
TGTGCCGTGGCGGGGGCTGGAAACACCATATATTTT
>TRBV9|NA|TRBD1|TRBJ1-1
CASRGDRGTEAFF
TGTGCCAGCAGGGGAGACAGGGGCACTGAAGCTTTCTTT
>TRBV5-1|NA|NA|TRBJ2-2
CASRSSGTMSTGELFF
TGCGCCAGCAGGTCATCCGGGACGATGAGCACCGGGGAGCTGTTTTTT
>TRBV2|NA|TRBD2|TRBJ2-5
CASSLAGTRFQETQYF
TGTGCCAGCAGCCTAGCGGGGACAAGGTTCCAAGAGACCCAGTACTTC
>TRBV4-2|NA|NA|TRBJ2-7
CASSQTAGTTEQYF
TGTGCCAGCAGCCAAACAGCCGGGACAACTGAGCAGTACTTC
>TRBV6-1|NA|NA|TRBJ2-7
CASSPGTLSSYEQYF
TGTGCCAGCAGTCCCGGGACTTTATCTTCTTACGAGCAGTACTTC
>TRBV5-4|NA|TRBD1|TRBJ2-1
CASSLGGTGNYNEQFF
TGTGCCAGCAGCCTGGGTGGGACAGGGAATTACAATGAGCAGTTCTTC
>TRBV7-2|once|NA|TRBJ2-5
CASSPLWGETQYF
TGTGCCAGCAGCCCCCTATGGGGGGAGACCCAGTACTTC
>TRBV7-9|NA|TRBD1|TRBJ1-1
CASSTDRGVHTEAFF
TGTGCCAGCAGCACCGACAGGGGTGTACACACTGAAGCTTTCTTT
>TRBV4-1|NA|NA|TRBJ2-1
CASSQPSGAYNEQFF
TGCGCCAGCAGCCAACCAAGCGGAGCCTACAATGAGCAGTTCTTC